This T cell receptor beta chain was retrieved from a study of cytomegalovirus exposure and HLA in healthy donors. A note on this clone: Antigen unknown.

Study-level results: As a later analysis showed, several of the most significant clusters appeared to be linked to common viral pathogens. Some segments of the V type, notably TRBV6-2 and TRBV6-3, were excluded as indistinguishable.

V gave up 8 bases and J gave up 5 bases; unmatched junction bases: 9. The CDR3 is 14 residues long. The germline V gene encodes CDR1 WNHNN and CDR2 SYGVQD (reference sequence). The PCR used 60 Vbeta and 13 Jbeta primers. The protocol was immunoSEQ multiplex PCR, while the TCRdb copy is restricted to in-frame clones and leaves out a portion. The sample holds approximately 240,000 clones, just over 75% seen once. Source material: PBMCs. The receptor was isolated from a woman aged 60-75 years in good health and CMV-seropositive. The genes are TRBV10-1 and TRBJ2-7; 10 bases match TRBD2. CDR3 in DNA: TGCGCCAGCGCCGCCGGGACTAGCGAAGACGAGCAGTACTTC. It translates to CASAAGTSEDEQYF.